Shown below are 7 T cell receptor beta chains from a single sample sequenced in a study of T cells in Graves' hyperthyroidism and ophthalmopathy. Authors of the study amplified TCR beta CDR3 regions from RNA transcripts. HTBI primers drove first-round RT-PCR of the TCR CDR3. One entry per CDR3 protein, called by TCRdb with MiXCR from the multiplex PCR reads. The sample has about 660,000 distinct CDR3 sequences, 45% seen once. Material for sequencing was peripheral blood or thyroid tissue (not recorded which). The source is an adult man with Graves' disease, either hyperthyroidism or ophthalmopathy (not recorded which).

This clonotype has only a few counts. The chain is built from TRBV6-1 and TRBJ2-5; TRBD1 aligns across 8 bases. The CDR3 spans 16 residues. Germline trimming cut 5 bases from V and 7 bases from J; bases unmatched to any gene: 15. Per germline, CDR1 MNHNS and CDR2 SASEGT. CDR3 region: CASSKVPGTGYGTQYF. For the CDR3, the DNA is TGTGCCAGCAGTAAAGTCCCCGGGACAGGTTATGGGACCCAGTACTTC.

J is TRBJ1-1 and V is TRBV6-6, with D perhaps TRBD1 (6 bases). CDR3 length equals 15 residues. Germline V gene sequence: CDR1 MNHNY, CDR2 SVGAGI (reference sequence). With 6 bases removed from V and 3 bases from J, the gap between germline ends came to 17 bases. The CDR3 spells CASSFQGIRYTEAFF. The CDR3 DNA reads TGTGCCAGCAGCTTCCAGGGGATCCGGTACACTGAAGCTTTCTTT.

A few counts support this clonotype. V is TRBV20-1 and J is TRBJ1-5; TRBD1 is a possible D gene (5 bases). The CDR3 extends over 13 amino acids. Germline V CDR1 and CDR2: DFQATT, SNEGSKA (reference sequence). V was trimmed by 6 bases and J by 2 bases, leaving 11 bases between them. CDR3 nucleotide sequence: TGCAGTGCCCAAGCGGGGGGCAATCAGCCCCAGCATTTT. Protein: CSAQAGGNQPQHF.

As for this clonotype: A much larger clonotype is one base distant, so this may be a read error. The V call is TRBV29-1, the J call TRBJ1-5; 9 nucleotides agree with TRBD1. Germline assignment: CDR1 SQVTM and CDR2 ANQGSEA. There are 14 residues in the CDR3. Here the CDR3 reads CSAGTGPSSQPQHF. Here the CDR3 DNA reads TGCAGCGCAGGGACAGGGCCCAGCAGTCAGCCCCAGCATTTT.

In its sample, this clonotype was seen a few times. The chain uses TRBV6-5 and TRBJ1-2; TRBD1 is a possible D gene (6 bases). Germline CDR1 reads MNHEY; CDR2 reads SVGAGI. Trimming shortened V by 3 bases and J by 6 bases, and 14 bases separated the two germline ends. The CDR3 sequence is 14 residues long. CDR3 nucleotides: TGTGCCAGCAGTTATAGGGGGGACACGGATGGCTACACCTTC. It translates to CASSYRGDTDGYTF.

The table lists this clonotype with a few counts. The rearrangement joins TRBV7-3 to TRBJ1-1; tentatively, D is TRBD1 (5 bases). The germline V and J ends were trimmed by 6 bases and 3 bases, with 17 bases remaining between them. The germline V gene has CDR1 SGHTA and CDR2 FQGTGA. The CDR3 covers 15 residues. Here the CDR3 DNA reads TGTGCCAGCAGTTTCGATCCCCAGGGATACACTGAAGCTTTCTTT. Its translation: CASSFDPQGYTEAFF.

This sequence joins TRBV7-9 and TRBJ1-3, with 7 nucleotides matching TRBD1. The V gene's germline CDR1 is SEHNR and CDR2 FQNEAQ (reference sequence). This CDR3 has 15 amino acids. Germline trimming cut 2 bases from V and 3 bases from J; bases unmatched to any gene: 4. The CDR3 DNA is TGTGCCAGCAGCTTATCGGACAGGAGTGGAAACACCATATATTTT. It encodes CASSLSDRSGNTIYF.